The T cell receptor (beta chain) described here comes from a study of persistence of HIV-infected CD4 T cells (dated by TCRdb to the early 2020s). Describing the broader study: CMV- and HIV-1 Gag-responding CD4+ T cells were isolated from ART-treated individuals so that antigen-driven clonal expansion of HIV-1-infected cells could be examined. TCRbeta sequencing assessed the clonality of all cells in each sorted population, while proviral sequencing assessed the clonality of infected cells. Peripheral blood samples of up to 180 mL were collected at multiple time points, except for a couple of participants, who underwent leukapheresis at a single time point. In the cross-participant TCR cluster analysis, about eight participants were included for CMV and roughly seven participants were included for Gag. Participants had been on suppressive ART for a median of 8 years.

V is reduced by 1 base and J by 6 bases, leaving a spacing of 8 bases between them. Based on the germline V gene (reference sequence), the CDR1 and CDR2 sequences are SGHNT and YYREEE. The CDR3, from cysteine to phenylalanine, totals 13 residues. Just the 39-base CDR3 DNA is kept, in frame starting at base 1. In light of the paper, this sample's treatment or condition label describes: suppressive antiretroviral therapy. Cells were stimulated with a pool of overlapping HIV-1 Gag 15-mer peptides at roughly 1 ug per peptide per mL. Nonresponding CD40L-negative CD69-negative CD45RO-high memory CD4+ T cells were sorted as memory populations depleted of antigen-responding cells. Participants were HIV-1-infected adults who started suppressive ART during chronic infection. For at least 4 years, the participants' plasma HIV-1 RNA had been undetectable, below 50 copies/mL. To be included, a participant needed positive CMV serology and a CD4+ T cell count above 400 cells/uL. Before stimulation, PBMCs were isolated using density centrifugation and depleted of CD8+ T cells. Stimulation of CD8-depleted PBMCs was carried out for approximately 18 hours with anti-CD28/CD49d costimulation, CD40-blocking antibody and enfuvirtide, to prevent new infections. Cell sorting was done on a Beckman Coulter MoFlo Legacy or XDP sorter, and dead cells were excluded with propidium iodide. The QIAamp DNA Mini Kit was used for genomic DNA extraction from samples above one million cells, and the Quick-DNA Microprep Kit was used otherwise.

A note on this clone: Its antigen specificity is not known. No much larger clone is present one base from it, and per-base qualities are unavailable.

Findings and caveats that apply to the study as a whole: Only a small number of individuals took part in the study, and only a limited range of antigens was tested. Antigen-responding cells were enriched for degenerate expanded CDR3beta sequences, which suggests convergent selection of CD4+ responses to CMV and Gag. TCR oligoclonality correlated with proviral oligoclonality within the same sorted populations. TCRbeta richness in CMV- and Gag-responding cells was significantly lower than in anti-CD3/anti-CD28-responding cells; CMV-responding cells had higher oligoclonality than CD3/CD28-stimulated and Gag-responding cells. Bulk TCR analyses could not be limited to the rare CMV-responding cells that actually contained HIV-1 proviruses.

TCRbeta repertoires were sequenced from genomic DNA with the immunoSEQ hsTCRB assay version 4 in survey mode. Genomic DNA was diluted to roughly 9.5 ng/uL, using up to about 1 ug per sample for TCRbeta sequencing. Per the authors' processing: TCRbeta data were analyzed in ImmunoSeq Analyzer 3.0, with diversity computed on productive nucleotide rearrangements. Using the Immunarch R package, the improved Chao index served to estimate lower-bound TCR diversity and the Gini coefficient served to estimate clonality. Different nucleotide rearrangements encoding the same CDR3beta amino acid sequence were counted as distinct clonotypes. Differential abundance analysis identified TCRbeta sequences significantly enriched in antigen-responding cells relative to anti-CD3/anti-CD28-activated cells. GLIPH2 clustered TCRs by predicted peptide-MHC specificity, both within individual participants and across merged participant data sets. In TCRdb, the immuneACCESS table is reduced to in-frame sequences with V and J assigned. These tables do not hold every clone; where another copy was compared, an unresolved V gene accounts for under half, and the others remain unexplained. V, J and clone size derive from that table, while D and trimming were established from the DNA sequence. The sample includes about 64,000 clones, with roughly 75% observed a single time. 1.5% to 2% of the sample belongs to the ten largest clones.

The rearranged segments are TRBV5-4 and TRBJ2-1; confidence is insufficient to name the D gene. The material was CD4+ T cells sorted from PBMCs after roughly 20-hour stimulation, obtained from a patient who received antiretroviral therapy. This sample's cell subset or site label indicates: CD40L-CD69- CD45RO-high memory CD4 T cells not responding to Gag peptides. This clonotype originated in an adult man with HIV who was CMV-seropositive. CDR3 loop: CASSLPGPNEQFF. The DNA is TGTGCCAGCAGCTTGCCAGGTCCCAATGAGCAGTTCTTC. The reference TRBV5-4 and TRBJ2-1 proteins fill in what lies around the CDR3, so the full variable domain reads ETGVTQSPTHLIKTRGQQVTLRCSSQSGHNTVSWYQQALGQGPQFIFQYYREEENGRGNFPPRFSGLQFPNYSSELNVNALELDDSALYLCASSLPGPNEQFFGPGTRLTVL.